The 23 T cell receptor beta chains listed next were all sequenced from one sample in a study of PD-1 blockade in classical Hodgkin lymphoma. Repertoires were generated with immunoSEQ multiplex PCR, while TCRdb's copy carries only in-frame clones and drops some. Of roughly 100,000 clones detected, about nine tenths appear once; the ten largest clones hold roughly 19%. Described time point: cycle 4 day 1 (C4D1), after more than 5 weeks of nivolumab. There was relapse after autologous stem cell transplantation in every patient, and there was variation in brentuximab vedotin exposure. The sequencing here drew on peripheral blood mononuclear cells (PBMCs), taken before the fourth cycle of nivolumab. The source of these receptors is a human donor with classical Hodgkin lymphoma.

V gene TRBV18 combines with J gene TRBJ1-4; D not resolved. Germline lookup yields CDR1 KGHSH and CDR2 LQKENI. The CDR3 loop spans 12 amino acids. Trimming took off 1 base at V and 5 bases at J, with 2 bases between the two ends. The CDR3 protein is CASSPLNEKLFF. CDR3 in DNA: TGTGCCAGCTCACCACTAAATGAAAAACTGTTTTTT.

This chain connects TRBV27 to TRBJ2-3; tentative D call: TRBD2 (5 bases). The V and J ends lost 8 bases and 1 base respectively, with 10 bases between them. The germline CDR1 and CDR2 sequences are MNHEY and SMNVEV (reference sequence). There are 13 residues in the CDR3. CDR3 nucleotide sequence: TGTGCCAGCGTTGGACTGCGCACAGATACGCAGTATTTT. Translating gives CASVGLRTDTQYF.

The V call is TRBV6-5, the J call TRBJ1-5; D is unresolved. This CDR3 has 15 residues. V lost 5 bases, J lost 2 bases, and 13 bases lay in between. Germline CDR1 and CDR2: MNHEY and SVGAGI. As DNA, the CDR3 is TGTGCCAGCAGTCTCGCGGGGAGGCGCAATCAGCCCCAGCATTTT. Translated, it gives CASSLAGRRNQPQHF.

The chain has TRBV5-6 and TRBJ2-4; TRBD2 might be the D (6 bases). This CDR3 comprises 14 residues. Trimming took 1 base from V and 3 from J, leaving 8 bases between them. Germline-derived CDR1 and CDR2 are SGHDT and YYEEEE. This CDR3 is CASSLRGGKNIQYF. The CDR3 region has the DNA TGTGCCAGCAGCTTGCGGGGAGGCAAAAACATTCAGTACTTC.

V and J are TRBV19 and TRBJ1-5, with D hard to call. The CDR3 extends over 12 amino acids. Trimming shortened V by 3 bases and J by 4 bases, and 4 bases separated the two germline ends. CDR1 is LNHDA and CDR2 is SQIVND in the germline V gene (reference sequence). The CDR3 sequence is CASSMINQPQHF. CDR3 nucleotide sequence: TGTGCCAGTAGTATGATAAATCAGCCCCAGCATTTT.

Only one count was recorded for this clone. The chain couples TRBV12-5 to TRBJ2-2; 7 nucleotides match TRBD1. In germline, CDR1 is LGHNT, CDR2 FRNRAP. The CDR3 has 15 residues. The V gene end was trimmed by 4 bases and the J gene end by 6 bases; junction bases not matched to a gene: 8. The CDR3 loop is CASGSLYRGAGELFF. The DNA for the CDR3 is TGTGCTAGTGGTTCCCTTTACAGGGGTGCCGGGGAGCTGTTTTTT.

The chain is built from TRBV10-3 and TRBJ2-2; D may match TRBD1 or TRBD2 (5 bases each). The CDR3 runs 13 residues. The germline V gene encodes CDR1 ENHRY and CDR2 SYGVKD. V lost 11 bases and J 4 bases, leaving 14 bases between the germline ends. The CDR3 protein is CAGRGSGTGELFF. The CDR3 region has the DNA TGTGCCGGCCGGGGCTCGGGCACCGGGGAGCTGTTTTTT.

The CDR3 reads CASSIDSSASSYEQYF. Here the CDR3 DNA reads TGTGCCAGTAGTATAGATAGTAGCGCGAGCTCCTACGAGCAGTACTTC. The genes are TRBV19 and TRBJ2-7; D is perhaps TRBD2 (5 bases). The CDR3 extends over 16 amino acids. Germline CDR1 LNHDA, CDR2 SQIVND (reference sequence). The V and J ends lost 0 bases and 0 bases respectively, with 12 bases between them.

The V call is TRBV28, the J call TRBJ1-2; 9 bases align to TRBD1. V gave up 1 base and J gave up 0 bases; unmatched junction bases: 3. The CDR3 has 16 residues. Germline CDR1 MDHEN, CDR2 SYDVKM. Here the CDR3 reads CASSLSDRGPNYGYTF. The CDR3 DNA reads TGTGCCAGCAGTTTATCGGACAGGGGCCCTAACTATGGCTACACCTTC.

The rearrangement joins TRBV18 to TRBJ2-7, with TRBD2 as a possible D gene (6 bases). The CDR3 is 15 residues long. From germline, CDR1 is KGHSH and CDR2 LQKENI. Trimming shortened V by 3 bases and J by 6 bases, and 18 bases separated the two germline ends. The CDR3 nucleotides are TGTGCCAGCTCACCTAATGGCGCGGGAATGGGCGAGCAGTACTTC. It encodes CASSPNGAGMGEQYF.

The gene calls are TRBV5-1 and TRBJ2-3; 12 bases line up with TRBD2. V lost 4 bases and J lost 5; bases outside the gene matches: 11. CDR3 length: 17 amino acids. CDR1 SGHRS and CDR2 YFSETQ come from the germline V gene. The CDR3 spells CASSPGLAGMPEDTQYF. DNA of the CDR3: TGCGCCAGCAGCCCGGGACTAGCGGGTATGCCTGAAGATACGCAGTATTTT.

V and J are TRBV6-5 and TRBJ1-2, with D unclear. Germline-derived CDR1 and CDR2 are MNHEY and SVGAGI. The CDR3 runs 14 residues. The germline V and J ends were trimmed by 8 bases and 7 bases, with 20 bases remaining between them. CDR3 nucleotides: TGTGCCAGCGGGTTGGCTCGGGCAACGAGTGGCTACACCTTC. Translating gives CASGLARATSGYTF.

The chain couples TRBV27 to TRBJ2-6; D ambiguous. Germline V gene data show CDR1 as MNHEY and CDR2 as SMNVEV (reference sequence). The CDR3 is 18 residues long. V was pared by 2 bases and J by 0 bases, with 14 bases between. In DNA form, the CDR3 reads TGTGCCAGCAGTTTAAGTCGGGCATTACTCTCTGGGGCCAACGTCCTGACTTTC. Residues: CASSLSRALLSGANVLTF.

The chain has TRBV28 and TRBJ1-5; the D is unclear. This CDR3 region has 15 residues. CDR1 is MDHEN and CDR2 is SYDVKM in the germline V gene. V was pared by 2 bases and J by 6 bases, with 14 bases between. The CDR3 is CASSLGPPELQPQHF. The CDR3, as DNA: TGTGCCAGCAGTTTAGGCCCGCCGGAGCTTCAGCCCCAGCATTTT.

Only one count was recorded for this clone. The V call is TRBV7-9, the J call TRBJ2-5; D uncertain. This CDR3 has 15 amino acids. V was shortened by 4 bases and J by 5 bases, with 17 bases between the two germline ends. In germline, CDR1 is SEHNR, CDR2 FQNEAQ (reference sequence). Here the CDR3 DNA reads TGTGCCAGCAGCTCGGTGGAAAGGGCCGGGGAGACCCAGTACTTC. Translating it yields CASSSVERAGETQYF.

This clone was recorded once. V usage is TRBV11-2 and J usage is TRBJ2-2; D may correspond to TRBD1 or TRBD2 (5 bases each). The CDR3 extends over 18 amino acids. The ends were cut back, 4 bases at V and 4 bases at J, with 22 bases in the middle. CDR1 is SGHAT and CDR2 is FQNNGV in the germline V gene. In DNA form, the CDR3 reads TGTGCCAGCAGCTCCCCCCCAGGTAGCGTGACAGCCACCGGGGAGCTGTTTTTT. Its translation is CASSSPPGSVTATGELFF.

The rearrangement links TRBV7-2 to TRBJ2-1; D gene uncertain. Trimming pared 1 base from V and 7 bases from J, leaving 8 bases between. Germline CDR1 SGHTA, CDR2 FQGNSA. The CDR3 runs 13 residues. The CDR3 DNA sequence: TGTGCCAGCAGCTTAGTAGGCCGAAATGAGCAGTTCTTC. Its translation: CASSLVGRNEQFF.

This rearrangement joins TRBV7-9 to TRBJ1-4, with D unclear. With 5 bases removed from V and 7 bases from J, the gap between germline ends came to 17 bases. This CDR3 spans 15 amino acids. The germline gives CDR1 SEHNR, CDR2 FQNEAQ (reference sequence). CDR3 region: CASSPQGTTAEKLFF. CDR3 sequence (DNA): TGTGCCAGCAGCCCCCAAGGAACAACTGCTGAAAAACTGTTTTTT.

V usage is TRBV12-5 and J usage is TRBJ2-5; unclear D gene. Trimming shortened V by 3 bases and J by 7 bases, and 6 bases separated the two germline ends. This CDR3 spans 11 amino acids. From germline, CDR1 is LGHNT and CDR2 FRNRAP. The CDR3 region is CASGFGGTQYF. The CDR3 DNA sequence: TGTGCTAGTGGTTTTGGTGGGACCCAGTACTTC.

Here the CDR3 reads CASSLGIVTYEQYF. The CDR3 DNA reads as TGCGCCAGCAGCTTGGGCATTGTTACCTACGAGCAGTACTTC. This chain connects TRBV5-1 to TRBJ2-7; D not certain. In germline, CDR1 is SGHRS, CDR2 YFSETQ. Trimming stripped 0 bases from V and 2 bases from J, with 9 bases between. CDR3 length: 14 amino acids.

The DNA for the CDR3 is TGCGCCAGCAGCCCTCCAGCGGGAGGCGAGACCCAGTACTTC. Its translation: CASSPPAGGETQYF. The chain combines TRBV4-1 with TRBJ2-5, with TRBD2 matching over 9 bases. Looked up from germline, CDR1 is MGHRA and CDR2 is YSYEKL. This CDR3 has 14 residues. J gave up 5 bases and V 4 bases, and 5 bases lay outside the gene matches.

The DNA for the CDR3 is TGTGCCAGCAGTGTACAGATCGCGAGCTCCTACGAGCAGTACTTC. Translated: CASSVQIASSYEQYF. This chain joins TRBV28 and TRBJ2-7; no firm D call. Germline values: CDR1 MDHEN, CDR2 SYDVKM. V lost 5 bases to trimming and J lost 0 bases, with 14 bases between them. The CDR3 is 15 amino acids.

The CDR3 reads CAWSVQSGVEAFF. DNA of the CDR3: TGTGCCTGGAGTGTACAAAGCGGGGTGGAAGCTTTCTTT. V usage is TRBV30 and J usage is TRBJ1-1; D uncertain. The CDR3 sequence is 13 residues long. V lost 0 bases and J lost 8, with 13 bases in between. CDR1 and CDR2 from the germline V gene are GTSNPN and SVGIG (reference sequence).